Listed here are 24 T cell receptor beta chains from one sample, sequenced in a study of T cells after yellow fever vaccination. TCRdb independently ran MiXCR on the 5' RACE reads; one entry per CDR3 protein. The sample lists 310,000 or so distinct CDR3 sequences, around 7.3% seen once, with roughly a sixth in the top ten. The specimen was PBMCs, collected roughly 47 days after the first yellow fever vaccination. Receptors were obtained from a man between 18 and 35 years old who received the YFV17D yellow fever vaccine.

The chain carries TRBV5-8 and TRBJ1-3; TRBD1 might be the D (6 bases). Germline CDR1 and CDR2: SGHTS and YDEGEE. This CDR3 has 14 amino acids. V was shortened by 3 bases and J by 4 bases, with 11 bases between the two germline ends. CDR3: CASSSRGLGNTIYF. In nucleotides, the CDR3 is TGTGCCAGCAGCTCTCGGGGGCTAGGAAACACCATATATTTT.

This clonotype showed up just a few times. This chain uses TRBV6-1 with TRBJ2-7; tentatively, D is TRBD2 (6 bases). Deletions cut 0 bases from V and 6 bases from J, with 6 bases between. CDR3 length: 12 residues. CDR1 is MNHNS and CDR2 is SASEGT in the germline V gene. The CDR3 sequence is CASSEAGGEQYV. The CDR3 DNA reads TGTGCCAGCAGTGAAGCCGGGGGCGAGCAGTACGTC.

This clonotype has just a few counts. This chain uses TRBV18 with TRBJ1-2; D gene unclear. The CDR3 extends over 13 amino acids. Trimming cost V 2 bases and J 1 base, with 5 bases left between them. Germline V gene sequence: CDR1 KGHSH, CDR2 LQKENI. The CDR3: CASSPEINYGYTF. CDR3 bases: TGTGCCAGCTCACCAGAGATTAACTATGGCTACACCTTC.

This chain uses TRBV4-1 with TRBJ1-1, with a possible D match to TRBD1 (6 bases). The germline gives CDR1 MGHRA, CDR2 YSYEKL. V shed 4 bases and J shed 1 base, with 25 bases lying between them. CDR3 length: 19 residues. The CDR3 coding sequence is TGCGCCAGCAGCCGGATGGAGGGGGACCTGGAGCCCGGGAACACTGAAGCTTTCTTT. This gives the protein CASSRMEGDLEPGNTEAFF.

The CDR3 is CASSPPPGRPRDTQYF. The DNA for the CDR3 is TGTGCCAGCAGCCCCCCCCCGGGACGCCCAAGGGATACGCAGTATTTT. This chain joins TRBV7-9 and TRBJ2-3; either TRBD1 or TRBD2 may fit D (5 bases each). There are 16 residues in the CDR3. V lost 5 bases and J lost 6, with 21 bases in between. Germline V lookup: CDR1 SEHNR, CDR2 FQNEAQ (reference sequence).

This clonotype has only a few counts. The J gene is TRBJ2-1, the V gene TRBV5-6; D may be TRBD2 (7 bases). The CDR3 loop spans 16 amino acids. Germline assignment: CDR1 SGHDT and CDR2 YYEEEE. With 1 base removed from V and 5 bases from J, the gap between germline ends came to 16 bases. The CDR3 DNA follows: TGTGCCAGCAGCTTGATCAGTGGGGGGGCAGACAATGAGCAGTTCTTC. Its translation is CASSLISGGADNEQFF.

The sample holds a few counts of this clonotype. The J gene is TRBJ1-2, the V gene TRBV20-1; D remains unclear. The V end lost 3 bases, the J end lost 2 bases, and 7 bases lay between the germline ends. This CDR3 is built from 12 residues. Germline CDR1 reads DFQATT; CDR2 reads SNEGSKA (reference sequence). Written as DNA, the CDR3 is TGCAGTGCTAGTTGGCAGAACTATGGCTACACCTTC. This translates into CSASWQNYGYTF.

This clonotype has a handful of counts. The chain has TRBV18 and TRBJ2-2; unclear D gene. The CDR3 loop spans 16 amino acids. Between the trimmed V and J ends, which lost 10 bases and 0 bases, there was a span of 18 bases. From germline, CDR1 is KGHSH and CDR2 LQKENI. The CDR3 sequence is CATQPGRPANTGELFF. The CDR3 DNA follows: TGTGCCACCCAGCCCGGCAGACCTGCGAACACCGGGGAGCTGTTTTTT.

This clonotype was counted at least ten times. The chain links TRBV27 to TRBJ2-3; 12 bases agree with TRBD2. The CDR3 consists of 16 residues. The junction had 4 bases not matched to a gene; V was cut back by 5 bases and J by 1 base. Germline V gives CDR1 MNHEY, CDR2 SMNVEV (reference sequence). CDR3 sequence: CASSPRTSGGTDTQYF. The CDR3 DNA reads as TGTGCCAGCAGTCCTAGGACTAGCGGGGGCACAGATACGCAGTATTTT.

Ten or more counts support this clonotype. The genes are TRBV27 and TRBJ2-5, with D tentatively TRBD2 (5 bases). V shed 3 bases and J shed 3 bases, with 17 bases lying between them. The CDR3 is 16 residues long. In germline, CDR1 is MNHEY, CDR2 SMNVEV (reference sequence). CDR3 protein: CASSFVGRPLEETQYF. CDR3 in DNA: TGTGCCAGCAGTTTCGTCGGCCGGCCACTAGAAGAGACCCAGTACTTC.

This chain links TRBV2 with TRBJ1-6; no definite D call. CDR3 length equals 14 residues. CDR1 is SNHLY, CDR2 FYNNEI, per germline. The ends were cut back, 8 bases at V and 8 bases at J, with 16 bases in the middle. The CDR3 coding sequence is TGTGCCAGCCTGAGTACAATGCGTGATTCACCCCTCCACTTT. Translated: CASLSTMRDSPLHF.

This clonotype showed up many times. The CDR3 region has the DNA TGTGCCAGCAGTTCTAGCTCAGATACGCAGTATTTT. It translates to CASSSSSDTQYF. The rearrangement joins TRBV12-3 or TRBV12-4 to TRBJ2-3, with D possibly matching TRBD2 (5 bases). This CDR3 has 12 amino acids. The germline V and J ends were trimmed by 4 bases and 4 bases, with 6 bases remaining between them.

V gene TRBV20-1 combines with J gene TRBJ1-2; a possible D gene is TRBD1 (6 bases). The CDR3 is 13 residues long. In germline, CDR1 is DFQATT, CDR2 SNEGSKA (reference sequence). V lost 6 bases and J lost 4, with 15 bases in between. CDR3 sequence reads: CSANRDTLYGYTF. As DNA, the CDR3 is TGCAGTGCAAACCGGGACACCCTCTATGGCTACACCTTC.

CDR3 sequence (DNA): TGCGCCAGCAGCTTGGCTGTGGACAGGGTCCCAGATACGCAGTATTTT. Translated, it gives CASSLAVDRVPDTQYF. V is TRBV5-1 and J is TRBJ2-3, with 8 nucleotides matching TRBD1. The CDR3 spans 16 residues. V lost 0 bases to trimming and J lost 4 bases; unmatched junction nucleotides: 7. The germline gives CDR1 SGHRS, CDR2 YFSETQ.

This clonotype was seen only a few times. The chain has TRBV11-1 and TRBJ1-1; a possible D gene is TRBD1 (6 bases). V was trimmed by 5 bases and J by 4 bases, leaving 11 bases between them. Germline loops: CDR1 SGHAT, CDR2 FQDESV (reference sequence). The CDR3 length is 13 residues. The CDR3 loop reads CASSITGTTEAFF. CDR3 in DNA: TGTGCCAGCAGCATTACAGGGACCACTGAAGCTTTCTTT.

This clonotype was seen only a few times. The CDR3 DNA sequence: TGTGCCAGCAGCTTACGCAGGGGAGTAGGGTCCACCGGGGAGCTGTTTTTT. Translation: CASSLRRGVGSTGELFF. J is TRBJ2-2 and V is TRBV7-2, with D perhaps matching TRBD1 (6 bases). The CDR3 contains 17 residues. CDR1 is SGHTA and CDR2 is FQGNSA in the germline V gene. V was shortened by 2 bases and J by 4 bases, with 17 bases between the two germline ends.

The rearrangement uses TRBV5-1 and TRBJ2-4, with 13 bases matching TRBD2. V was clipped by 0 bases and J by 7 bases; unmatched bases: 4. Germline V gives CDR1 SGHRS, CDR2 YFSETQ. The CDR3 contains 16 residues. The CDR3 region has the DNA TGCGCCAGCAGCTTGGCCGGGACTAGCGGGGAGAACATTCAGTACTTC. Protein product: CASSLAGTSGENIQYF. Based on the CDR3 plus reference TRBV5-1 and TRBJ2-4, the full variable domain is KAGVTQTPRYLIKTRGQQVTLSCSPISGHRSVSWYQQTPGQGLQFLFEYFSETQRNKGNFPGRFSGRQFSNSRSEMNVSTLELGDSALYLCASSLAGTSGENIQYFGAGTRLSVL.

Remarks on this clonotype: A much larger clonotype is one base distant, so this may be a read error. The chain uses TRBV19 and TRBJ1-5; possible D gene TRBD1, 6 bases. Germline CDR1 LNHDA, CDR2 SQIVND (reference sequence). There are 14 residues in the CDR3. The V end lost 11 bases, the J end lost 3 bases, and 17 bases lay between the germline ends. The CDR3 DNA reads TGTGCCTCCCAGGGGACACCCTACAATCAGCCCCAGCATTTT. Protein sequence: CASQGTPYNQPQHF.

The chain is built from TRBV20-1 and TRBJ2-7; D is ambiguous. CDR1 is DFQATT and CDR2 is SNEGSKA in the germline V gene (reference sequence). Trimming took off 3 bases at V and 2 bases at J, with 8 bases between the two ends. The CDR3 totals 12 residues. CDR3 in DNA: TGCAGTGCTAGGGTTATCCCCTACGAGCAGTACTTC. Residues: CSARVIPYEQYF.

CDR3 residues: CASSPHLGTSGGGTGELFF. CDR3 coding DNA: TGTGCCAGCAGTCCACACCTTGGGACTAGCGGGGGGGGAACCGGGGAGCTGTTTTTT. The chain is built from TRBV6-2 or TRBV6-3 and TRBJ2-2; 16 bases are a match to TRBD2. The CDR3 loop spans 19 amino acids. Unmatched junction bases numbered 11, after V lost 5 bases and J lost 5 bases. Germline lookup yields CDR1 MNHEY and CDR2 SVGEGT.

In its sample, this clonotype was seen many times. CDR3 loop: CASSFGTGAYEQYF. As DNA, the CDR3 is TGCGCCAGCAGCTTTGGGACAGGGGCCTACGAGCAGTACTTC. The chain joins TRBV5-1 to TRBJ2-7, with 10 bases aligning to TRBD1. V was pared by 2 bases and J by 2 bases, with 1 base of the junction left unmatched. This CDR3 contains 14 residues. Germline V lookup: CDR1 SGHRS, CDR2 YFSETQ.

This clonotype was found a few times. J is TRBJ2-3 and V is TRBV5-1; a possible D gene is TRBD2 (5 bases). Between the trimmed V and J ends, which lost 1 base and 1 base, there was a span of 13 bases. CDR1 SGHRS and CDR2 YFSETQ come from the germline V gene. This CDR3 contains 16 residues. CDR3 nucleotide sequence: TGCGCCAGCAGCTTGCAAGGGTACGGGGGCACAGATACGCAGTATTTT. Its translation: CASSLQGYGGTDTQYF.

This clonotype was found a few times. CDR3 bases: TGTGCCAGTAGTATCTCGCCGGGGTTCAATCAGCCCCAGCATTTT. It yields the protein CASSISPGFNQPQHF. The chain uses TRBV19 and TRBJ1-5; D is unclear. V gave up 3 bases and J gave up 3 bases, with 12 bases separating them. The CDR3 loop spans 15 amino acids. Germline CDR1 reads LNHDA; CDR2 reads SQIVND (reference sequence).

This clonotype has just a few counts. The V call is TRBV2, the J call TRBJ2-5, with 9 bases lining up with TRBD2. CDR3 length: 14 residues. The V and J ends lost 8 bases and 2 bases, in that order; junction bases with no gene match: 6. Germline V lookup: CDR1 SNHLY, CDR2 FYNNEI. In nucleotides, the CDR3 is TGTGCCAGCGGCGGGGGGGCTGTGCAAGAGACCCAGTACTTC. It specifies CASGGGAVQETQYF.